These 6 T cell receptor beta chains were all obtained from the same sample, sequenced in a study of blood T cell repertoires in COVID-19. Measured with immunoSEQ multiplex PCR; TCRdb has only the in-frame clones, and not every one. The sample holds about 190,000 clones, 84% seen once. Material for sequencing was peripheral blood. These TCRs come from a woman between 70 and 85 years old with active or convalescent COVID-19.

The sample holds a few counts of this clone. This rearrangement joins TRBV27 to TRBJ2-7; 8 nucleotides align to TRBD2. Germline trimming cut 1 base from V and 1 base from J; bases unmatched to any gene: 3. The CDR3 is 15 amino acids. CDR1 and CDR2 from the germline V gene are MNHEY and SMNVEV (reference sequence). This CDR3 is CASSLFPSGSYEQYF. CDR3 coding DNA: TGTGCCAGCAGTTTATTTCCTAGCGGGTCCTACGAGCAGTACTTC.

V is TRBV27 and J is TRBJ2-7; TRBD1 matches 10 bases. Germline V gene sequence: CDR1 MNHEY, CDR2 SMNVEV (reference sequence). CDR3 length equals 15 residues. V trimming: 6 bases; J trimming: 6 bases; junction bases outside the gene matches: 11. The CDR3 is CASSHSEGTGAEQYF. CDR3 bases: TGTGCCAGCAGCCATTCCGAGGGGACAGGGGCCGAGCAGTACTTC.

The chain links TRBV6-5 to TRBJ2-7; TRBD2 might be the D (6 bases). The CDR3 spans 15 residues. The germline V and J ends were trimmed by 6 bases and 5 bases, with 20 bases remaining between them. Germline V gene sequence: CDR1 MNHEY, CDR2 SVGAGI. The CDR3 DNA sequence: TGTGCCAGCAGCCCCTCAGCGGGCTTCCCCCACGAGCAGTACTTC. Encoded protein: CASSPSAGFPHEQYF.

The V call is TRBV7-2, the J call TRBJ2-7, with D maybe TRBD1 (5 bases). This CDR3 region has 13 residues. Germline CDR1 and CDR2: SGHTA and FQGNSA. V was pared by 5 bases and J by 3 bases, with 11 bases between. Here the CDR3 reads CASSNRQFYEQYF. The DNA for the CDR3 is TGTGCCAGCAGCAATCGACAGTTCTACGAGCAGTACTTC.

This clone has ten or more counts. The chain uses TRBV10-1 and TRBJ2-6; tentative D call: TRBD1 (6 bases). The CDR3 consists of 16 residues. V was clipped by 6 bases and J by 0 bases, with 12 bases between them. Germline lookup yields CDR1 WNHNN and CDR2 SYGVQD (reference sequence). The CDR3 bases are TGCGCCAGCAGCCCCGGGACAATCTCTGGGGCCAACGTCCTGACTTTC. It specifies CASSPGTISGANVLTF.

The genes are TRBV6-5 and TRBJ2-2, with TRBD1 matching 8 bases. Trimming at V came to 6 bases and at J to 0 bases, leaving 0 bases not matched to a gene. Germline V gene data show CDR1 as MNHEY and CDR2 as SVGAGI. The CDR3 covers 14 residues. CDR3 region: CASRQGANTGELFF. The CDR3 bases are TGTGCCAGCAGACAGGGGGCGAACACCGGGGAGCTGTTTTTT.